A single sample is the source of the 26 T cell receptor beta chains below, sequenced in a study of cytomegalovirus exposure and HLA in healthy donors. The primer mix had 60 Vbeta and 13 Jbeta primers. Here immunoSEQ multiplex PCR was the method, and the copy in TCRdb shows in-frame clones only, minus some. The profile shows nearly 110,000 clones, about 81% of them singletons. The sample consisted of PBMCs. These receptors originate from a man aged 25-45 years in good health and CMV-seropositive.

This chain links TRBV6-1 with TRBJ1-4; TRBD1 aligns across 7 bases. Trimming removed 5 bases from V and 8 bases from J; junction bases left unmatched: 11. This CDR3 is 15 amino acids long. Germline V gene sequence: CDR1 MNHNS, CDR2 SASEGT. The CDR3 DNA sequence: TGTGCCAGCAGTTCGACAGGGATAATTGCGGAAAAACTGTTTTTT. Encoded protein: CASSSTGIIAEKLFF.

The chain links TRBV12-5 to TRBJ1-1; D possibly corresponds to TRBD1 (6 bases). Germline CDR1 LGHNT, CDR2 FRNRAP. V lost 0 bases to trimming and J lost 7 bases, with 15 bases between them. There are 15 residues in the CDR3. The CDR3 spells CASGLVNRGGGEAFF. In DNA form, the CDR3 reads TGTGCTAGTGGTTTGGTTAATCGGGGGGGCGGTGAAGCTTTCTTT.

The genes are TRBV28 and TRBJ2-5, with D possibly matching TRBD1 (6 bases). CDR3 size: 14 residues. CDR1 is MDHEN and CDR2 is SYDVKM in the germline V gene. V was trimmed by 2 bases and J by 5 bases, leaving 12 bases between them. Here the CDR3 reads CASSLAQGHETQYF. Written as DNA, the CDR3 is TGTGCCAGCAGTTTAGCACAGGGTCATGAGACCCAGTACTTC.

CDR3 sequence: CASSLTGRQGHREQFF. The CDR3 DNA is TGTGCCAGCAGCTTAACAGGGCGACAGGGGCATCGTGAGCAGTTCTTC. The chain joins TRBV7-3 to TRBJ2-1; 8 nucleotides agree with TRBD1. The CDR3 runs to 16 residues. Germline lookup yields CDR1 SGHTA and CDR2 FQGTGA. The ends lost 0 bases at V and 9 bases at J; junction bases unmatched: 10.

This clone was seen a single time. This chain connects TRBV10-3 to TRBJ2-2; possibly TRBD2 for D (6 bases). This CDR3 is 12 amino acids long. The germline gives CDR1 ENHRY, CDR2 SYGVKD. V dropped 11 bases and J dropped 6 bases, with 13 bases sitting between them. The CDR3 sequence is CAARERAGELFF. CDR3 in DNA: TGTGCCGCCCGGGAGAGGGCCGGGGAGCTGTTTTTT.

This rearrangement joins TRBV5-1 to TRBJ1-5, with a weak D call TRBD1 (5 bases). The CDR3 has 14 residues. Germline CDR1 is SGHRS and CDR2 is YFSETQ. V lost 2 bases to trimming and J lost 8 bases, with 14 bases between them. Here the CDR3 DNA reads TGCGCCAGCAGCTTTATCGGGGGGGGAGAGCCCCAGCATTTT. Amino acid sequence: CASSFIGGGEPQHF.

The chain recombines TRBV19 with TRBJ2-1; 10 bases align to TRBD2. The CDR3 has 15 amino acids. The trim removed 6 bases at V and 7 bases at J, leaving 9 bases unmatched. Germline-derived CDR1 and CDR2 are LNHDA and SQIVND (reference sequence). The CDR3 is CASREPGLASNEQFF. The CDR3 coding sequence is TGTGCCAGTAGAGAGCCGGGACTAGCGTCAAATGAGCAGTTCTTC.

The chain has TRBV29-1 and TRBJ2-2; maybe TRBD1 (6 bases). Trimming left V 6 bases short and J 3 bases short, with 14 bases between. The V gene's germline CDR1 is SQVTM and CDR2 ANQGSEA. The CDR3 loop spans 14 amino acids. The CDR3 DNA is TGCAGCGTCGGCCAGGGGACGTACACCGGGGAGCTGTTTTTT. This codes for CSVGQGTYTGELFF.

The rearrangement links TRBV25-1 to TRBJ2-2; the D is unclear. CDR3 length: 15 residues. Trimming left V 1 base short and J 1 base short, with 7 bases between. Germline CDR1 is MGHDK and CDR2 is SYGVNS. The CDR3 reads CASSESDKNTGELFF. CDR3 DNA: TGTGCCAGCAGTGAATCCGACAAGAACACCGGGGAGCTGTTTTTT.

As concerns this clone: The junction shows a germline mismatch at one end, possibly a read error. The rearrangement joins TRBV19 to TRBJ2-4; 10 bases line up with TRBD1. The CDR3 has 15 amino acids. Germline CDR1 reads LNHDA; CDR2 reads SQIVND (reference sequence). The CDR3 here is CASSHPGQGTNSQYF. CDR3 DNA sequence: TGTGCCAGTAGTCATCCGGGACAGGGGACAAACAGTCAGTACTTC.

This chain connects TRBV7-8 to TRBJ1-2; D is ambiguous. This CDR3 spans 13 amino acids. Trimming cost V 2 bases and J 0 bases, with 4 bases left between them. Looked up from germline, CDR1 is SGHVS and CDR2 is FQNEAQ. CDR3 residues: CASSLFTNYGYTF. The DNA of the CDR3 is TGTGCCAGCAGCTTATTCACTAACTATGGCTACACCTTC.

The chain combines TRBV15 with TRBJ2-7, with D maybe TRBD2 (5 bases). Trimming removed 3 bases from V and 2 bases from J, with 11 bases in between. CDR1 is LNHNV and CDR2 is YYDKDF in the germline V gene (reference sequence). This CDR3 contains 14 residues. CDR3 region: CATSSKAGTYEQYF. Written as DNA, the CDR3 is TGTGCCACCAGCAGCAAGGCCGGGACCTACGAGCAGTACTTC.

In this sample, this clone turned up once. This chain uses TRBV27 with TRBJ1-2; TRBD1 is a possible D gene (6 bases). Between the trimmed V and J ends, which lost 4 bases and 4 bases, there was a span of 19 bases. Germline V gene data show CDR1 as MNHEY and CDR2 as SMNVEV (reference sequence). This CDR3 has 16 residues. The CDR3, as DNA: TGTGCCAGCAGTTCCACACAGGGCCCCATTACCTATGGCTACACCTTC. Protein: CASSSTQGPITYGYTF.

The V gene is TRBV29-1, the J gene TRBJ1-3; 9 nucleotides align to TRBD1. From germline, CDR1 is SQVTM and CDR2 ANQGSEA. The CDR3 runs 13 residues. The V segment lost 7 bases and the J segment 4 bases; nucleotides outside the gene matches: 5. CDR3 loop: CSDRGLGGNTIYF. The DNA for the CDR3 is TGCAGCGACAGGGGGCTCGGGGGAAACACCATATATTTT.

The V and J genes are TRBV7-2 and TRBJ2-3, with 7 bases identical to TRBD2. Trimming removed 5 bases from V and 2 bases from J; junction bases left unmatched: 1. There are 13 residues in the CDR3. Germline-derived CDR1 and CDR2 are SGHTA and FQGNSA. The CDR3 reads CASSRDYTDTQYF. The CDR3 DNA follows: TGTGCCAGCAGCCGGGACTACACAGATACGCAGTATTTT. Drawing the rest from reference TRBV7-2 and TRBJ2-3, the complete variable domain is GAGVSQSPSNKVTEKGKDVELRCDPISGHTALYWYRQSLGQGLEFLIYFQGNSAPDKSGLPSDRFSAERTGGSVSTLTIQRTQQEDSAVYLCASSRDYTDTQYFGPGTRLTVL.

V gene TRBV20-1 combines with J gene TRBJ2-7; D unclear. This CDR3 region has 11 residues. CDR1 and CDR2 from the germline V gene are DFQATT and SNEGSKA (reference sequence). Trimming removed 2 bases at V and 5 bases at J, with 7 bases between. This CDR3 is CSARILDEQYF. The CDR3 DNA reads TGCAGTGCTAGAATTCTCGACGAGCAGTACTTC.

In this sample, this clone turned up a few times. V gene TRBV5-1 combines with J gene TRBJ1-1, with 10 bases matching TRBD1. CDR3 length: 16 residues. Trimming cost V 0 bases and J 6 bases; bases outside gene matches: 8. Germline CDR1 and CDR2: SGHRS and YFSETQ. The CDR3 reads CASSLDGDRGIPEAFF. CDR3 in DNA: TGCGCCAGCAGCTTGGATGGGGACAGGGGTATCCCTGAAGCTTTCTTT.

The V call is TRBV11-2, the J call TRBJ2-5; D gene uncertain. The germline V gene encodes CDR1 SGHAT and CDR2 FQNNGV. The CDR3 totals 11 residues. Trimming stripped 8 bases from V and 5 bases from J, with 9 bases between. The CDR3 nucleotides read TGTGCCAGCCCCTCAGGTGAGACCCAGTACTTC. Translation: CASPSGETQYF.

The chain couples TRBV1 to TRBJ2-7; the D call in the table, TRBD1, was not verified against the DNA. TRBV1 is flagged as a pseudogene. The CDR3 contains 14 residues. CDR3 sequence (DNA): TGCACCAGCAGCCAAGAAGGGACAGGGACAGAGCAGTACTTC. As protein: CTSSQEGTGTEQYF.

The chain is built from TRBV29-1 and TRBJ2-7; a possible D gene is TRBD2 (5 bases). The germline V and J ends were trimmed by 1 base and 5 bases, with 9 bases remaining between them. The CDR3 has 12 residues. Germline V gene data show CDR1 as SQVTM and CDR2 as ANQGSEA. CDR3 coding DNA: TGCAGCGTTGAAGTGGACGGGGACGAGCAGTACTTC. It codes for CSVEVDGDEQYF.

The chain employs TRBV5-1 and TRBJ2-7; D not resolved. This CDR3 has 12 amino acids. Between the trimmed V and J ends, which lost 4 bases and 2 bases, there was a span of 7 bases. CDR1 and CDR2 from the germline V gene are SGHRS and YFSETQ. CDR3 bases: TGCGCCAGCAGCCCCTCTGCCTACGAGCAGTACTTC. Translated: CASSPSAYEQYF.

V usage is TRBV18 and J usage is TRBJ1-1; the D is unclear. CDR1 is KGHSH and CDR2 is LQKENI in the germline V gene. The V end lost 5 bases, the J end lost 5 bases, and 18 bases lay between the germline ends. CDR3 length: 15 residues. The CDR3 protein is CASSGSPSTRTEAFF. Written as DNA, the CDR3 is TGTGCCAGCTCAGGTTCCCCTTCCACTCGGACTGAAGCTTTCTTT.

This chain links TRBV2 with TRBJ1-5, with a tentative D call TRBD1 (5 bases). The CDR3 contains 14 residues. Germline V CDR1 and CDR2: SNHLY, FYNNEI. V dropped 6 bases and J dropped 1 base, with 10 bases sitting between them. The DNA of the CDR3 is TGTGCCAGCAGGGGGGGAGTAAGCAATCAGCCCCAGCATTTT. It yields the protein CASRGGVSNQPQHF.

The rearrangement uses TRBV4-1 and TRBJ1-3; no firm D call. With 0 bases removed from V and 5 bases from J, the gap between germline ends came to 11 bases. Germline CDR1 reads MGHRA; CDR2 reads YSYEKL. The CDR3 runs 15 residues. The CDR3 DNA reads as TGCGCCAGCAGCCAAGACCCCGACACGAGAAACACCATATATTTT. Its protein is CASSQDPDTRNTIYF.

V is TRBV6-1 and J is TRBJ2-5; 11 bases fit TRBD2. The CDR3 runs to 16 residues. Germline V gene data show CDR1 as MNHNS and CDR2 as SASEGT. J gave up 7 bases and V 0 bases, and 7 bases lay outside the gene matches. Written as DNA, the CDR3 is TGTGCCAGCAGTGAAGCAGGTAGCGGGGGGGCTCGGACCCAGTACTTC. Protein product: CASSEAGSGGARTQYF.

This clone showed up just a few times. V gene TRBV19 combines with J gene TRBJ2-7; the match to TRBD2 covers 8 bases. Germline V CDR1 and CDR2: LNHDA, SQIVND (reference sequence). CDR3 length: 14 amino acids. Germline trimming cut 4 bases from V and 9 bases from J; bases unmatched to any gene: 11. The CDR3 sequence: CASSTSGGGAWQYF. CDR3 DNA: TGTGCCAGTAGTACATCCGGGGGGGGCGCCTGGCAGTACTTC.